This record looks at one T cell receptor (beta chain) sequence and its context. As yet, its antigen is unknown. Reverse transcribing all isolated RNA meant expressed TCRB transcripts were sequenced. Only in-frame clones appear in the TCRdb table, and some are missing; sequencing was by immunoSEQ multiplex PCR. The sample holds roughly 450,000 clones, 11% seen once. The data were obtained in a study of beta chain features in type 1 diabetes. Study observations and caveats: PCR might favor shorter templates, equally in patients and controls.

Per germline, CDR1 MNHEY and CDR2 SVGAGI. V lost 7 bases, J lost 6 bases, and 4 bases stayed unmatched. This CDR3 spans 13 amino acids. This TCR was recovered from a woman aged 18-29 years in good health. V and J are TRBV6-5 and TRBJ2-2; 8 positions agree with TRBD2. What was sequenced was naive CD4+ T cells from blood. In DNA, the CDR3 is TGTGCCAGCACCAGCGGGAGTGCCGGGGAGCTGTTTTTT. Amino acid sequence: CASTSGSAGELFF.